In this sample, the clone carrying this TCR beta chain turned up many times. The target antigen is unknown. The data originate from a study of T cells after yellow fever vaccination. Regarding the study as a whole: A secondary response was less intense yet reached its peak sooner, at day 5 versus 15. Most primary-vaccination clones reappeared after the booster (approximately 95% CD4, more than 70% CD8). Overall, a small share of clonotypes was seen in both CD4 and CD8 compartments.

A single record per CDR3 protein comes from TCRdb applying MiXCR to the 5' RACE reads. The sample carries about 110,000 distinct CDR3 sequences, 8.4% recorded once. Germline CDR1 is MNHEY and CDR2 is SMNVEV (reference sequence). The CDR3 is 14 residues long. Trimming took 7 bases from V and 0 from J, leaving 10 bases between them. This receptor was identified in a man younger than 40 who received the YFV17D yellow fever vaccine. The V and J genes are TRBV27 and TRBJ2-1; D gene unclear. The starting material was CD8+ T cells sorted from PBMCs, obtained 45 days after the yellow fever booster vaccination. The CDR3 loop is CASILSSSYNEQFF. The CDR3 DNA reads TGTGCCAGCATATTATCGAGCTCCTACAATGAGCAGTTCTTC.